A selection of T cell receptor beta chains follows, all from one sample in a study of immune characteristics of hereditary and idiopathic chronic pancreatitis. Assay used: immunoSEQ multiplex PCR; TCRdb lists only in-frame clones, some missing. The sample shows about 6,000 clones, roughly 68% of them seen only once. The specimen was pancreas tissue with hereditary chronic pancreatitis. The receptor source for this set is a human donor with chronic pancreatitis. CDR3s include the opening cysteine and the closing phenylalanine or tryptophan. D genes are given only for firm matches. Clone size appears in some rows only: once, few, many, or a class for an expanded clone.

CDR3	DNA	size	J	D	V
CASSYSRGHEQYF	TGTGCCAGCAGTTACTCGCGGGGTCACGAGCAGTACTTC	NA	TRBJ2-7	NA	TRBV6-5
CASTEGWVQGTGQYF	TGTGCCAGCACCGAGGGTTGGGTACAGGGTACGGGGCAGTACTTC	NA	TRBJ2-7	NA	TRBV2
CASTLTVSGVFTEAFF	TGTGCCAGCACGCTCACCGTATCAGGGGTGTTCACTGAAGCTTTCTTT	NA	TRBJ1-1	NA	TRBV5-5
CASSPGTAGNTIYF	TGTGCCAGCTCACCAGGGACTGCCGGAAACACCATATATTTT	NA	TRBJ1-3	NA	TRBV18
CASSQAGREDGYTF	TGTGCCAGCAGCCAAGCGGGCAGGGAGGATGGCTACACCTTC	NA	TRBJ1-2	NA	TRBV4-2
CASKRGGAENIQYF	TGTGCCAGCAAACGCGGGGGGGCGGAAAACATTCAGTACTTC	NA	TRBJ2-4	TRBD2	TRBV5-4
CASSLNRKETQYF	TGTGCCAGCAGCTTAAACAGAAAAGAGACCCAGTACTTC	NA	TRBJ2-5	NA	TRBV7-9
CASSLWASHYTEAFF	TGTGCCAGCAGTTTATGGGCCAGCCACTACACTGAAGCTTTCTTT	large	TRBJ1-1	NA	TRBV28
CATAPIPGRGETQYF	TGCGCCACCGCACCTATTCCGGGCCGGGGGGAGACCCAGTACTTC	once	TRBJ2-5	NA	TRBV5-1
CASSLGPNAYNEQFF	TGCGCCAGCAGCTTGGGCCCGAACGCTTACAATGAGCAGTTCTTC	NA	TRBJ2-1	NA	TRBV5-1
CASSESASGGKETQYF	TGCGCCAGCAGTGAGTCAGCTAGCGGGGGTAAAGAGACCCAGTACTTC	NA	TRBJ2-5	TRBD2	TRBV10-1
CASSFRNSYNEQFF	TGCGCCAGCAGCTTTCGGAACTCCTACAATGAGCAGTTCTTC	few	TRBJ2-1	NA	TRBV5-1
CASSLEKGEETQYF	TGTGCCAGCAGTTTGGAGAAAGGGGAAGAGACCCAGTACTTC	few	TRBJ2-5	NA	TRBV28
CSASSGDQPQHF	TGCAGTGCCAGTTCCGGGGATCAGCCCCAGCATTTT	NA	TRBJ1-5	NA	TRBV20-1
CASSEGSGARAFF	TGTGCCAGCAGTGAGGGTTCAGGGGCCAGAGCTTTCTTT	large	TRBJ1-1	NA	TRBV2
CAWMDAGNTIYF	TGTGCCTGGATGGATGCTGGAAACACCATATATTTT	few	TRBJ1-3	NA	TRBV30
CAWSSGAGSNQPQHF	TGTGCCTGGAGTAGTGGGGCAGGGAGCAATCAGCCCCAGCATTTT	few	TRBJ1-5	NA	TRBV30
CASSVQGSAYEQYF	TGTGCCAGCAGTGTACAGGGGTCCGCCTACGAGCAGTACTTC	NA	TRBJ2-7	TRBD1	TRBV2
CASSSRLVPTDSPLHF	TGTGCCAGCAGCTCCCGGCTAGTTCCGACGGATTCACCCCTCCACTTT	NA	TRBJ1-6	NA	TRBV13
CASSYSRQGHEAFF	TGTGCCAGCAGTTACTCGAGGCAGGGGCACGAAGCTTTCTTT	few	TRBJ1-1	NA	TRBV6-5
CASSPPTHYEQYF	TGTGCCAGCTCACCACCCACCCACTACGAGCAGTACTTC	NA	TRBJ2-7	NA	TRBV18
CASSQSGRGYGYTF	TGTGCCAGCAGCCAGTCGGGCAGGGGTTATGGCTACACCTTC	NA	TRBJ1-2	NA	TRBV14
CASSLSAWANVLTF	TGTGCCAGCAGTTTGAGTGCTTGGGCCAACGTCCTGACTTTC	NA	TRBJ2-6	NA	TRBV27
CASSQEERSNNEQFF	TGCGCCAGCAGCCAAGAAGAAAGGTCGAACAATGAGCAGTTCTTC	NA	TRBJ2-1	NA	TRBV4-1
CASSSFTGGDEQYF	TGCGCCAGCAGCTCCTTTACAGGGGGCGACGAGCAGTACTTC	NA	TRBJ2-7	TRBD1	TRBV5-1
CASSEGTFSSYNEQFF	TGTGCCAGCAGCGAGGGGACATTTAGCTCCTACAATGAGCAGTTCTTC	NA	TRBJ2-1	NA	TRBV9
CASSQLSATEAFF	TGTGCCAGTAGTCAGCTGTCCGCTACTGAAGCTTTCTTT	NA	TRBJ1-1	NA	TRBV19
CSGRNTEAFF	TGCAGTGGCAGAAACACTGAAGCTTTCTTT	NA	TRBJ1-1	NA	TRBV20-1
CASSVDGQGNQPQHF	TGCGCCAGCAGCGTCGACGGACAGGGGAATCAGCCCCAGCATTTT	NA	TRBJ1-5	TRBD1	TRBV5-1
CASSGDRGLSNQPQHF	TGTGCCAGCAGCGGCGACAGGGGGTTGAGCAATCAGCCCCAGCATTTT	NA	TRBJ1-5	TRBD1	TRBV7-9
CAISELQDTQYF	TGTGCCATCAGTGAGCTCCAAGACACCCAGTACTTC	NA	TRBJ2-5	NA	TRBV10-3
CASSPVNYGYTF	TGTGCCAGCAGCCCCGTAAACTATGGCTACACCTTC	NA	TRBJ1-2	NA	TRBV14
CASSIYGDSSVDYGYTF	TGTGCCAGTAGTATCTACGGGGACAGCAGTGTGGACTATGGCTACACCTTC	few	TRBJ1-2	TRBD1	TRBV19
CASSPPGGDTHNEQFF	TGTGCCAGCTCACCACCGGGCGGGGATACCCACAATGAGCAGTTCTTC	NA	TRBJ2-1	NA	TRBV18
CASSKIWESFWPETQYF	TGTGCCAGCAGTAAAATATGGGAGTCGTTCTGGCCAGAGACCCAGTACTTC	NA	TRBJ2-5	NA	TRBV6-7
CSAEHHTEAFF	TGCAGTGCCGAGCACCACACTGAAGCTTTCTTT	NA	TRBJ1-1	NA	TRBV20-1
CASSVGGGGARETQYF	TGTGCCAGCAGCGTCGGCGGCGGGGGGGCCCGGGAGACCCAGTACTTC	NA	TRBJ2-5	TRBD2	TRBV9
CASSIQGNGYTF	TGTGCCAGCAGCATACAGGGGAATGGCTACACCTTC	NA	TRBJ1-2	TRBD1	TRBV2
CASSETGGRSYEQYF	TGTGCCAGCAGTGAAACGGGGGGAAGGTCCTACGAGCAGTACTTC	NA	TRBJ2-7	TRBD2	TRBV6-1
CASSVGSSGNIQYF	TGTGCCAGCAGCGTCGGCTCCTCGGGAAACATTCAGTACTTC	once	TRBJ2-4	NA	TRBV28
CASSYSIGTGYGYTF	TGTGCCAGCAGTTACTCAATTGGGACAGGGTACGGCTACACCTTC	NA	TRBJ1-2	TRBD1	TRBV6-5
CASSLEAGYTF	TGTGCCAGCAGCTTGGAGGCCGGCTACACCTTC	once	TRBJ1-2	NA	TRBV5-6
CASSLETSGGVLYEQYF	TGTGCCAGCAGCTTGGAGACTAGCGGGGGAGTACTCTACGAGCAGTACTTC	NA	TRBJ2-7	TRBD2	TRBV5-4
CASSDSIASGELFF	TGTGCCAGCAGTGACTCAATAGCGTCCGGGGAGCTGTTTTTT	NA	TRBJ2-2	NA	TRBV6-4
CASGANTDTQYF	TGCGCCAGCGGGGCAAACACAGATACGCAGTATTTT	NA	TRBJ2-3	NA	TRBV10-2
CASSDISAEQYF	TGTGCCAGCAGTGATATATCTGCCGAGCAGTACTTC	few	TRBJ2-7	NA	TRBV6-1
CASSLRGRGSPLHF	TGTGCCAGCAGCTTGCGAGGGAGAGGTTCACCCCTCCACTTT	NA	TRBJ1-6	NA	TRBV5-5
CASSSGQGVGYSNQPQHF	TGTGCCAGCAGTTCCGGACAGGGAGTAGGTTATAGCAATCAGCCCCAGCATTTT	once	TRBJ1-5	TRBD1	TRBV27
CAISASPTSFEQYF	TGTGCCATCAGTGCTAGTCCGACCTCGTTCGAGCAGTACTTC	NA	TRBJ2-7	NA	TRBV10-3
CASSLTGDREAFF	TGCGCCAGCAGCTTGACAGGGGACCGGGAAGCTTTCTTT	NA	TRBJ1-1	TRBD1	TRBV5-1
CASTMTGLRAFF	TGTGCCAGCACCATGACCGGATTGAGGGCTTTCTTT	NA	TRBJ1-1	NA	TRBV6-5
CASKNGANTGELFF	TGCGCCAGCAAGAACGGGGCCAACACCGGGGAGCTGTTTTTT	once	TRBJ2-2	NA	TRBV10-1